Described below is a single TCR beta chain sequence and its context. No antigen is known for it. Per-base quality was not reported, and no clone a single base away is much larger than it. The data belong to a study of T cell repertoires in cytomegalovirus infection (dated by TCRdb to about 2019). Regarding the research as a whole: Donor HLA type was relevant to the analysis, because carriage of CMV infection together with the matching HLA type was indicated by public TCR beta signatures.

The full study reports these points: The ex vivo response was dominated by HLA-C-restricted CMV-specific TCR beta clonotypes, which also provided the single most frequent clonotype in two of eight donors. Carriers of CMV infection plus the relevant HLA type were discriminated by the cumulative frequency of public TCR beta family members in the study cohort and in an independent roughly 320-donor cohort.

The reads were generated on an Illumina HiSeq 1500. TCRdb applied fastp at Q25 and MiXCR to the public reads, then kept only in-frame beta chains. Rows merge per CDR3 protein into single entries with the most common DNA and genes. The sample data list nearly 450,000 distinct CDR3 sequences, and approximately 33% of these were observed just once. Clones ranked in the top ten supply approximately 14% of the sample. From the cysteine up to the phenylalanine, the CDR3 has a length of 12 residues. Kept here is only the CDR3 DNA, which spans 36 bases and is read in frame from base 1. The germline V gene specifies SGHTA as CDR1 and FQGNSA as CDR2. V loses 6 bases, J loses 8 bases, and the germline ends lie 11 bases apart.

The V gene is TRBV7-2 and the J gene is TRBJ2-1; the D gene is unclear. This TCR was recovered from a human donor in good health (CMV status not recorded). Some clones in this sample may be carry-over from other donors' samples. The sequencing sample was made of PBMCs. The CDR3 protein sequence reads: CASRPRIHEQFF. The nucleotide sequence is TGTGCCAGCAGGCCCCGCATACATGAGCAGTTCTTC.